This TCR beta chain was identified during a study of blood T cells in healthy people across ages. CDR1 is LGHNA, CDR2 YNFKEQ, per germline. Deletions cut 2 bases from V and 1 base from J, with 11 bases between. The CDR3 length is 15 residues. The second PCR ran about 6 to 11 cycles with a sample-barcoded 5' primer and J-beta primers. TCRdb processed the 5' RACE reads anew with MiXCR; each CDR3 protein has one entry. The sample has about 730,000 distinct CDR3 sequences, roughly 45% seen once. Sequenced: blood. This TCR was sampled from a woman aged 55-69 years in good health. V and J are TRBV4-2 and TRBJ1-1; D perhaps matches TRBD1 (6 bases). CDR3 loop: CASSQSSDRNTEAFF. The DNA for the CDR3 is TGTGCCAGCAGCCAAAGTTCGGACAGGAACACTGAAGCTTTCTTT.